Shown below are 27 T cell receptor beta chains from a single sample sequenced in a study of T cell changes during pregnancy in multiple sclerosis. Assay: immunoSEQ multiplex PCR; the TCRdb copy retains only in-frame clones and omits some. This sample has around 37,000 clones, with 88% found just once. The sample in question was CD8+ T cells from peripheral blood mononuclear cells, obtained in the third trimester of pregnancy. The source of these receptors is a female donor with multiple sclerosis, enrolled in a pregnancy study.

The chain links TRBV7-9 to TRBJ2-6; 7 nucleotides match TRBD1. The CDR3 extends over 17 amino acids. Trimming took 3 bases from V and 0 from J; bases not matched to a gene: 5. CDR1 is SEHNR, CDR2 FQNEAQ, per germline (reference sequence). This chain's CDR3 is CASSFGQGDSGANVLTF. The CDR3 nucleotides are TGTGCCAGCAGCTTCGGGCAGGGGGACTCTGGGGCCAACGTCCTGACTTTC.

The chain employs TRBV7-8 and TRBJ2-7; TRBD2 aligns across 9 bases. Germline CDR1 SGHVS, CDR2 FQNEAQ. Germline trimming cut 1 base from V and 7 bases from J; bases unmatched to any gene: 14. The CDR3 totals 17 residues. CDR3 sequence reads: CASSLVGGGLASGEQYF. The CDR3, as DNA: TGTGCCAGCAGCTTAGTAGGGGGGGGACTAGCTTCAGGGGAGCAGTACTTC.

The chain uses TRBV7-9 and TRBJ2-2; D remains unclear. The CDR3 is 16 amino acids. Trimming pared 1 base from V and 6 bases from J, leaving 15 bases between. Germline CDR1 reads SEHNR; CDR2 reads FQNEAQ (reference sequence). CDR3 sequence: CASSLEFTPAAGELFF. CDR3 sequence (DNA): TGTGCCAGCAGCTTAGAATTTACCCCGGCGGCCGGGGAGCTGTTTTTT. Looking up the rest from reference TRBV7-9 and TRBJ2-2 gives the full variable domain: DTGVSQNPRHKITKRGQNVTFRCDPISEHNRLYWYRQTLGQGPEFLTYFQNEAQLEKSRLLSDRFSAERPKGSFSTLEIQRTEQGDSAMYLCASSLEFTPAAGELFFGEGSRLTVL.

This clone was recorded at least ten times. The chain employs TRBV4-3 and TRBJ1-2; tentatively, D is TRBD1 (6 bases). Deletions cut 4 bases from V and 11 bases from J, with 20 bases between. The germline V gene encodes CDR1 LGHNA and CDR2 YSLEER. CDR3 length equals 14 residues. The CDR3 DNA follows: TGCGCCAGCAGCCTCACGGTGGACAGCGGGGAGTACACCTTC. Its translation: CASSLTVDSGEYTF.

This clone was seen a single time. The rearrangement links TRBV6-5 to TRBJ2-7; 8 positions agree with TRBD1. V dropped 7 bases and J dropped 0; count of bases not matched to a gene: 5. The CDR3 is 14 amino acids. The V gene's germline CDR1 is MNHEY and CDR2 SVGAGI. CDR3 loop: CASKRGQVSYEQYF. As DNA, the CDR3 is TGTGCCAGCAAAAGGGGACAGGTCTCCTACGAGCAGTACTTC.

The rearrangement links TRBV6-6 to TRBJ2-7; 8 bases fit TRBD1. Looked up from germline, CDR1 is MNHNY and CDR2 is SVGAGI (reference sequence). This CDR3 is 15 amino acids long. The V segment lost 8 bases and the J segment 2 bases; nucleotides outside the gene matches: 11. The CDR3 DNA reads TGTGCCAGCCGTAGCCGGGACAGGCCAACCTACGAGCAGTACTTC. It encodes CASRSRDRPTYEQYF.

This chain uses TRBV5-1 with TRBJ2-7; 8 bases fit TRBD1. Trimming took 5 bases from V and 2 from J; bases not matched to a gene: 9. Germline CDR1 and CDR2: SGHRS and YFSETQ. This CDR3 comprises 15 residues. CDR3: CASSSGQGLTYEQYF. CDR3 bases: TGCGCCAGCAGTTCCGGACAGGGTCTTACCTACGAGCAGTACTTC.

The rearrangement uses TRBV20-1 and TRBJ2-5, with D unclear. Per germline, CDR1 DFQATT and CDR2 SNEGSKA (reference sequence). The CDR3 has 11 amino acids. V was shortened by 5 bases and J by 4 bases, with 8 bases between the two germline ends. The DNA of the CDR3 is TGCAGTGCTTACAGCCGAGAGACCCAGTACTTC. Its translation is CSAYSRETQYF.

The V call is TRBV19, the J call TRBJ1-2; no reliable D call. CDR1 is LNHDA and CDR2 is SQIVND in the germline V gene (reference sequence). Trimming shortened V by 1 base and J by 4 bases, and 7 bases separated the two germline ends. The CDR3 runs to 13 residues. Here the CDR3 reads CASSIAPSYGYTF. CDR3 bases: TGTGCCAGTAGTATAGCGCCCAGCTATGGCTACACCTTC.

The chain has TRBV15 and TRBJ1-1; D is unclear. Germline assignment: CDR1 LNHNV and CDR2 YYDKDF (reference sequence). The CDR3 totals 13 residues. The V gene lost 0 bases and the J gene lost 8 bases, with 10 bases spanning the gap. The CDR3 here is CATSRDTGEEAFF. CDR3 nucleotide sequence: TGTGCCACCAGCAGAGATACGGGAGAAGAAGCTTTCTTT.

The chain uses TRBV18 and TRBJ2-5; 7 bases match TRBD2. There are 10 residues in the CDR3. Germline trimming cut 3 bases from V and 13 bases from J; bases unmatched to any gene: 2. The germline gives CDR1 KGHSH, CDR2 LQKENI. The chain's CDR3 is CASSPGGGYF. CDR3 nucleotides: TGTGCCAGCTCACCTGGGGGGGGGTACTTC.

The genes are TRBV5-4 and TRBJ1-6; possibly TRBD1 for D (5 bases). Germline CDR1 reads SGHNT; CDR2 reads YYREEE (reference sequence). The CDR3 is made up of 14 amino acids. V was trimmed by 4 bases and J by 15 bases, leaving 20 bases between them. CDR3 nucleotides: TGTGCCAGCAGCGGGGGGTGGGGTCCGCCGCGCCTCCACTTT. Translation gives CASSGGWGPPRLHF.

The chain couples TRBV10-1 to TRBJ2-7, with a possible D match to TRBD2 (6 bases). Looked up from germline, CDR1 is WNHNN and CDR2 is SYGVQD (reference sequence). The length of the CDR3 is 14 residues. V lost 0 bases and J 1 base, leaving 7 bases between the germline ends. The CDR3 DNA sequence: TGCGCCAGCAGTGAGTCGGGGGGATCCTACGAGCAGTACTTC. Translation gives CASSESGGSYEQYF.

The chain links TRBV2 to TRBJ2-5; TRBD1 matches at 7 bases. V lost 7 bases to trimming and J lost 9 bases; unmatched junction nucleotides: 8. Germline CDR1 and CDR2: SNHLY and FYNNEI. The CDR3 spans 12 residues. CDR3 amino acids: CASKGDSWAQYF. CDR3 bases: TGTGCCAGCAAGGGGGACAGTTGGGCCCAGTACTTC.

This chain links TRBV5-4 with TRBJ1-1; no reliable D call. CDR1 and CDR2 (germline): SGHNT, YYREEE (reference sequence). V lost 2 bases to trimming and J lost 6 bases, with 14 bases between them. The length of the CDR3 is 14 residues. Written as DNA, the CDR3 is TGTGCCAGCAGCTTCGGTGGGGAGGCCCCTGAAGCTTTCTTT. Protein: CASSFGGEAPEAFF.

This clone appeared once. This chain joins TRBV4-1 and TRBJ2-1, with 13 bases lining up with TRBD2. J lost 9 bases, V lost 0 bases, and 14 bases had no gene match. The CDR3 is 19 residues long. Germline lookup yields CDR1 MGHRA and CDR2 YSYEKL. The CDR3 DNA reads as TGCGCCAGCAGCCAAGAGGTCGGACTAGCGGGGGCCCCAGACAGTGAGCAGTTCTTC. Encoded protein: CASSQEVGLAGAPDSEQFF.

The chain employs TRBV11-3 and TRBJ2-7; the D gene is possibly TRBD2 (5 bases). The V gene lost 4 bases and the J gene lost 4 bases, with 11 bases spanning the gap. CDR1 SGHNT and CDR2 YENEEA come from the germline V gene. The CDR3 totals 13 residues. Here the CDR3 DNA reads TGTGCCAGCAGCTCCGGACCGGGGTACGAGCAGTACTTC. This sequence encodes CASSSGPGYEQYF.

The chain links TRBV6-4 to TRBJ2-1, with 11 bases fitting TRBD2. J was trimmed by 6 bases and V by 0 bases; bases with no gene match: 4. Germline CDR1 is MRHNA and CDR2 is SNTAGT. The CDR3 totals 16 residues. CDR3 in DNA: TGTGCCAGCAGTGACTCGATGACTAGCGGGGCCAATGAGCAGTTCTTC. This encodes CASSDSMTSGANEQFF.

Comments on this clone: This CDR3 is also generated by other DNA sequences in the sample. The chain employs TRBV9 and TRBJ1-6; D gene uncertain. Germline assignment: CDR1 SGDLS and CDR2 YYNGEE. The CDR3 runs 15 residues. Trimming took 2 bases from V and 0 from J, leaving 6 bases between them. CDR3 loop: CASSVGSSYNSPLHF. CDR3 DNA: TGTGCCAGCAGCGTGGGGAGCTCCTATAATTCACCCCTCCACTTT.

The chain joins TRBV19 to TRBJ2-7; 9 nucleotides agree with TRBD1. The CDR3 consists of 15 residues. V gave up 9 bases and J gave up 3 bases; unmatched junction bases: 12. Per the germline V gene, CDR1 is LNHDA and CDR2 is SQIVND (reference sequence). The CDR3 DNA sequence: TGTGCCAGCAGCGACCCCCGGGACAGGGACTACGAGCAGTACTTC. This sequence encodes CASSDPRDRDYEQYF. The full variable domain, completed using reference TRBV19 and TRBJ2-7, is DGGITQSPKYLFRKEGQNVTLSCEQNLNHDAMYWYRQDPGQGLRLIYYSQIVNDFQKGDIAEGYSVSREKKESFPLTVTSAQKNPTAFYLCASSDPRDRDYEQYFGPGTRLTVT.

This chain uses TRBV29-1 with TRBJ2-7; D not certain. Germline loops: CDR1 SQVTM, CDR2 ANQGSEA. V lost 5 bases and J 5 bases, leaving 7 bases between the germline ends. CDR3 length: 10 residues. CDR3 residues: CSVLSDEQYF. The CDR3 bases are TGCAGCGTTTTAAGCGACGAGCAGTACTTC.

The CDR3 here is CASSQGEGNTIYF. Written as DNA, the CDR3 is TGCGCCAGCAGCCAGGGCGAAGGAAACACCATATATTTT. The chain carries TRBV5-1 and TRBJ1-3; maybe TRBD1 (5 bases). Germline CDR1 is SGHRS and CDR2 is YFSETQ. V was clipped by 4 bases and J by 4 bases, with 9 bases between them. The CDR3 is 13 residues long.

This clone was observed a single time. The chain uses TRBV5-5 and TRBJ2-5, with TRBD2 as a possible D gene (7 bases). V was pared by 4 bases and J by 4 bases, with 14 bases between. The CDR3 totals 14 residues. Germline V CDR1 and CDR2: SGHKS, YYEKEE (reference sequence). The CDR3 sequence is CASSPSGGGETQYF. The CDR3 DNA is TGTGCCAGCAGCCCCTCGGGGGGCGGAGAGACCCAGTACTTC.

This clone was recorded only once. V is TRBV4-1 and J is TRBJ2-4; 11 bases align to TRBD2. In germline, CDR1 is MGHRA, CDR2 YSYEKL. V shed 2 bases and J 3 bases; nucleotides not matched to a gene: 6. The CDR3 is made up of 17 amino acids. CDR3 DNA sequence: TGCGCCAGCAGCCAAACCCCTAGCGGGGGGATCAAAAACATTCAGTACTTC. Residues: CASSQTPSGGIKNIQYF.

The chain combines TRBV4-1 with TRBJ2-7; 9 nucleotides line up with TRBD2. Germline CDR1 is MGHRA and CDR2 is YSYEKL. The V and J ends lost 0 bases and 0 bases, in that order; junction bases with no gene match: 6. This CDR3 has 17 residues. CDR3 sequence reads: CASSQDHRGGGSYEQYF. For the CDR3, the DNA is TGCGCCAGCAGCCAAGATCATCGCGGGGGGGGCTCCTACGAGCAGTACTTC.

V is TRBV4-3 and J is TRBJ2-1; 7 nucleotides match TRBD2. CDR3 length equals 16 residues. V shed 0 bases and J 4 bases; nucleotides not matched to a gene: 6. From germline, CDR1 is LGHNA and CDR2 YSLEER. The CDR3 loop is CASSQDRDYAYNEQFF. In nucleotides, the CDR3 is TGCGCCAGCAGCCAAGATCGGGACTACGCTTACAATGAGCAGTTCTTC.

The chain recombines TRBV9 with TRBJ2-3; D is possibly TRBD2 (5 bases). Germline CDR1 SGDLS, CDR2 YYNGEE. The ends were cut back, 4 bases at V and 0 bases at J, with 18 bases in the middle. The CDR3 sequence is 17 residues long. DNA of the CDR3: TGTGCCAGCAGCACCACCCCGCGAGAGGGTAGCACAGATACGCAGTATTTT. It translates to CASSTTPREGSTDTQYF.